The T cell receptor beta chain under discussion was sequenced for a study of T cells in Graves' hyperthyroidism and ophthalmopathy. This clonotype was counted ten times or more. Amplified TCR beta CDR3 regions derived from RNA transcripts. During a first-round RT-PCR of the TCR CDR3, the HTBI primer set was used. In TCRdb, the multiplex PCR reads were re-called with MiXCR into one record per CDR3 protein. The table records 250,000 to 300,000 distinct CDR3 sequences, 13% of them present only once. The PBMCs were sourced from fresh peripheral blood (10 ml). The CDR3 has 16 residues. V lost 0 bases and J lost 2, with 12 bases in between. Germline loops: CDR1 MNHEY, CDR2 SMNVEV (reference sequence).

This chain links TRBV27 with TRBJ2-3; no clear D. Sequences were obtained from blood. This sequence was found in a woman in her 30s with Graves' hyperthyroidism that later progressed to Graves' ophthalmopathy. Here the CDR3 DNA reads TGTGCCAGCAGTTTATCGACGGCGGTCCTCACAGATACGCAGTATTTT. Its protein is CASSLSTAVLTDTQYF.